These T cell receptor beta chains were read from a single sample in a study of blood T cell repertoires in COVID-19. Clones were read by immunoSEQ multiplex PCR, and TCRdb kept only the in-frame ones, dropping some. The sample lists around 400,000 clones, around nine tenths occurring once. Source material: PBMCs or T cells enriched from blood (not recorded which). These receptors all stem from a young woman who had been exposed to COVID-19. Each CDR3 is given with its conserved first and last residue. The order of the fields is clone size, V gene, J gene, CDR3 length, D gene, CDR3 DNA, CDR3 protein. The D gene is left open where the match is weak. Clone size is given for some rows only: seen once, a few or many times, or a class if the clone is expanded.

-	TRBV9	TRBJ2-7	11	-	TGTGCCAGCAGCACCCGAGGCGAGCAGTACTTC	CASSTRGEQYF
-	TRBV24-1	TRBJ1-5	17	TRBD1	TGTGCCACCAGTGATCCCCAAGGGGACAGATTATATCAGCCCCAGCATTTT	CATSDPQGDRLYQPQHF
-	TRBV5-1	TRBJ2-1	14	TRBD2	TGCGCCAGCAGCTTCTCGGGACTAGCGGGGAAGCAGTTCTTC	CASSFSGLAGKQFF
-	TRBV5-1	TRBJ1-5	17	-	TGCGCCAGCAGCTTGGGGGCAGGCGGACATAGCAATCAGCCCCAGCATTTT	CASSLGAGGHSNQPQHF
-	TRBV12-1	TRBJ1-4	17	-	TGTGCCAGCATCCCCCGGGTCTCCCGCGCGTATAATGAAAAACTGTTTTTT	CASIPRVSRAYNEKLFF
-	TRBV5-6	TRBJ1-2	14	-	TGTGCCAGCAGCTTGGTGACAGCCTCCTATGGCTACACCTTC	CASSLVTASYGYTF
-	TRBV6-7	TRBJ2-7	16	TRBD2	TGTGCCAGCAGTTACTCCCTAGCGGGCCACTCCTACGAGCAGTACTTC	CASSYSLAGHSYEQYF
once	TRBV6-5	TRBJ2-7	14	TRBD2	TGTGCCTCAAAAATGGGAGCGGGAGTGGGAGAGCAGTACTTC	CASKMGAGVGEQYF
-	TRBV6-2/TRBV6-3	TRBJ1-5	13	-	TGTGCCAGCAGTTACTCTCGCAGGCAGCCCCAGCATTTT	CASSYSRRQPQHF
-	TRBV3-1/TRBV3-2	TRBJ1-6	16	-	TGTGCCAGCAGTCGACAGGACCTGCGGAGTAATTCACCCCTCCACTTT	CASSRQDLRSNSPLHF
-	TRBV7-2	TRBJ2-6	20	-	TGTGCCAGCAGCTTAGCGGGAGTCGCAGCTCGTTACTCTGGGGCCAACGTCCTGACTTTC	CASSLAGVAARYSGANVLTF
-	TRBV13	TRBJ2-7	16	TRBD1	TGTGCCAGCAGCCAGGCCGGTGCAGGGGGTTACTACGAGCAGTACTTC	CASSQAGAGGYYEQYF
-	TRBV5-5	TRBJ1-5	15	-	TGTGCCAGCAGCGTAGGGGAGGAGGGCAATCAGCCCCAGCATTTT	CASSVGEEGNQPQHF
-	TRBV3-1/TRBV3-2	TRBJ1-2	18	-	TGTGCCAGCAGCCAAGACTCTGGGTGGCAGGGCGACCTTTACGGCTACACCTTC	CASSQDSGWQGDLYGYTF
-	TRBV4-2	TRBJ1-1	16	-	TGTGCCAGCAGCCAAGGAAGTGCGGGGCGGGGAGGTGAAGCTTTCTTT	CASSQGSAGRGGEAFF
-	TRBV7-2	TRBJ1-2	16	TRBD1	TGTGCCAGCAGCTATACCCGGGACAGGGGAACCTATGGCTACACCTTC	CASSYTRDRGTYGYTF
-	TRBV6-5	TRBJ2-1	15	-	TGTGCCAGCAGTTCTTCAGGGGAATCCTACAATGAGCAGTTCTTC	CASSSSGESYNEQFF
-	TRBV29-1	TRBJ2-2	13	TRBD1	TGCAGCGCCCGGGACAGAAACACCGGGGAGCTGTTTTTT	CSARDRNTGELFF
-	TRBV28	TRBJ2-7	13	-	TGTGCCAGCAGACCGGGAGCCTTCTACGAGCAGTACTTC	CASRPGAFYEQYF
-	TRBV19	TRBJ2-5	13	-	TGTGCCAGCGCCACAGGAAATCAAGAGACCCAGTACTTC	CASATGNQETQYF
-	TRBV6-5	TRBJ2-4	13	-	TGTGCCAGCGGGGAGAGGGCCAAAAACATTCAGTACTTC	CASGERAKNIQYF
-	TRBV24-1	TRBJ2-1	15	TRBD2	TGTGCCACCAGTGACGCTCCGGGACTAGCTAGTGAGCAGTTCTTC	CATSDAPGLASEQFF
few	TRBV24-1	TRBJ1-2	16	-	TGTGCCACCAGTGATTCTCGGAGGGGACGGGAGCGAAGCTACACCTTC	CATSDSRRGRERSYTF
once	TRBV28	TRBJ1-2	13	-	TGTGCCAGCAGCCTTAGGGGTCCCTATGGCTACACCTTC	CASSLRGPYGYTF
-	TRBV28	TRBJ1-5	17	TRBD1	TGTGCCAGCAGTTTTAGGGGGGCAGGGGGCCGCAATCAGCCCCAGCATTTT	CASSFRGAGGRNQPQHF